The 14 T cell receptor beta chains presented below share a single source sample, sequenced in a study of cytomegalovirus exposure and HLA in healthy donors. Clones were sequenced by immunoSEQ multiplex PCR, and TCRdb holds only the in-frame ones, with some missing. The profile shows a few hundred thousand clones, about nine tenths of them singletons. Specimen: PBMCs. These receptor sequences come from a young woman in good health and CMV-seronegative.

The chain uses TRBV7-9 and TRBJ2-1; 12 bases agree with TRBD2. This CDR3 has 16 amino acids. J lost 4 bases, V lost 5 bases, and 6 bases had no gene match. Germline values: CDR1 SEHNR, CDR2 FQNEAQ (reference sequence). For the CDR3, the DNA is TGTGCCAGCAGCCCCCGGACTAGCGGGACATACAATGAGCAGTTCTTC. This sequence encodes CASSPRTSGTYNEQFF.

This chain connects TRBV6-1 to TRBJ1-2; no definite D call. V shed 3 bases and J shed 4 bases, with 6 bases lying between them. CDR3 length equals 12 residues. Germline CDR1 MNHNS, CDR2 SASEGT. The DNA of the CDR3 is TGTGCCAGCAGTGAGACACTCTATGGCTACACCTTC. It translates to CASSETLYGYTF.

The V and J genes are TRBV7-7 and TRBJ2-5, with 10 bases aligning to TRBD2. V shed 5 bases and J 0 bases; nucleotides not matched to a gene: 6. This CDR3 region has 16 residues. CDR1 and CDR2 from the germline V gene are SSHAT and FNYEAQ (reference sequence). As DNA, the CDR3 is TGTGCCAGCAGCAGCGGACTAGCGGCCTACCAAGAGACCCAGTACTTC. This gives the protein CASSSGLAAYQETQYF.

This rearrangement joins TRBV10-3 to TRBJ2-2; 16 bases agree with TRBD2. Trimming at V came to 5 bases and at J to 0 bases, leaving 6 bases not matched to a gene. CDR3 size: 19 residues. Germline values: CDR1 ENHRY, CDR2 SYGVKD. The CDR3 loop reads CAISKGLAGGAANTGELFF. The CDR3 bases are TGTGCCATCAGTAAGGGACTAGCGGGAGGGGCAGCGAACACCGGGGAGCTGTTTTTT.

J is TRBJ2-7 and V is TRBV4-1, with 11 bases lining up with TRBD2. This CDR3 is built from 15 residues. With 4 bases clipped from V and 3 bases from J, the junction kept 5 bases outside the gene matches. The V gene's germline CDR1 is MGHRA and CDR2 YSYEKL. The CDR3 is CASSPTSGGSYEQYF. CDR3 bases: TGCGCCAGCAGCCCAACTAGCGGGGGAAGCTACGAGCAGTACTTC.

This sequence joins TRBV6-6 and TRBJ2-7; D possibly corresponds to TRBD2 (5 bases). The V gene lost 6 bases and the J gene lost 3 bases, with 9 bases spanning the gap. This CDR3 comprises 12 residues. Germline CDR1 is MNHNY and CDR2 is SVGAGI (reference sequence). The CDR3 loop is CASSLGDYEQYF. The CDR3 region has the DNA TGTGCCAGCAGCCTCGGGGACTACGAGCAGTACTTC.

V gene TRBV9 combines with J gene TRBJ2-7, with D perhaps TRBD2 (6 bases). The ends were cut back, 4 bases at V and 3 bases at J, with 14 bases in the middle. Germline CDR1 reads SGDLS; CDR2 reads YYNGEE. The length of the CDR3 is 14 residues. CDR3 DNA: TGTGCCAGCAGCTCGGGACTGGGAAACTACGAGCAGTACTTC. Translating gives CASSSGLGNYEQYF.

This sequence joins TRBV9 and TRBJ2-1; 12 nucleotides align to TRBD2. V dropped 2 bases and J dropped 9; count of bases not matched to a gene: 6. The germline CDR1 and CDR2 sequences are SGDLS and YYNGEE. This CDR3 is built from 15 residues. CDR3 in DNA: TGTGCCAGCAGCGTGAGGACTAGCGGGGTGGGTGAGCAGTTCTTC. Protein product: CASSVRTSGVGEQFF.

The V and J genes are TRBV30 and TRBJ1-2; D ambiguous. CDR3 length: 13 amino acids. The germline V and J ends were trimmed by 4 bases and 2 bases, with 11 bases remaining between them. Germline V gives CDR1 GTSNPN, CDR2 SVGIG (reference sequence). The CDR3 DNA reads as TGTGCCTGGACCGCGGCCCAAAACTATGGCTACACCTTC. It yields the protein CAWTAAQNYGYTF.

This chain uses TRBV6-5 with TRBJ2-5; TRBD1 matches 8 bases. The CDR3 consists of 15 residues. CDR1 MNHEY and CDR2 SVGAGI come from the germline V gene. V was pared by 2 bases and J by 7 bases, with 9 bases of the junction left unmatched. This CDR3 reads CASSYGTGGLGTQYF. In DNA, the CDR3 is TGTGCCAGCAGTTACGGGACAGGAGGGTTGGGGACCCAGTACTTC.

The rearrangement uses TRBV15 and TRBJ2-2; tentatively, D is TRBD1 (6 bases). The CDR3 consists of 16 residues. Trimming shortened V by 1 base and J by 7 bases, and 16 bases separated the two germline ends. CDR1 is LNHNV and CDR2 is YYDKDF in the germline V gene (reference sequence). CDR3 in amino acids: CATSRAGRGYDGELFF. The CDR3 coding sequence is TGTGCCACCAGCAGAGCTGGCAGGGGTTATGACGGGGAGCTGTTTTTT.

The rearrangement joins TRBV15 to TRBJ2-7, with 7 bases lining up with TRBD1. Germline CDR1 and CDR2: LNHNV and YYDKDF (reference sequence). The CDR3 is made up of 13 amino acids. V shed 3 bases, J shed 11 bases, and the junction held 10 bases outside the gene matches. The CDR3 is CATSRGDSRTEYF. For the CDR3, the DNA is TGTGCCACCAGCAGGGGGGACAGTCGGACGGAGTACTTC.

The chain is built from TRBV2 and TRBJ2-1, with D maybe TRBD2 (7 bases). Per the germline V gene, CDR1 is SNHLY and CDR2 is FYNNEI. V dropped 7 bases and J dropped 2 bases, with 12 bases sitting between them. This CDR3 is 14 amino acids long. The CDR3 DNA is TGTGCCAGCACGAAGGGGGGGGCCTACAATGAGCAGTTCTTC. Protein: CASTKGGAYNEQFF.

The chain employs TRBV27 and TRBJ2-2; 11 positions match TRBD1. CDR1 and CDR2 from the germline V gene are MNHEY and SMNVEV (reference sequence). This CDR3 has 14 amino acids. V lost 8 bases, J lost 5 bases, and 4 bases stayed unmatched. Here the CDR3 reads CASGTGGLTGELFF. The CDR3 nucleotides read TGTGCCAGCGGGACAGGGGGGTTGACCGGGGAGCTGTTTTTT.